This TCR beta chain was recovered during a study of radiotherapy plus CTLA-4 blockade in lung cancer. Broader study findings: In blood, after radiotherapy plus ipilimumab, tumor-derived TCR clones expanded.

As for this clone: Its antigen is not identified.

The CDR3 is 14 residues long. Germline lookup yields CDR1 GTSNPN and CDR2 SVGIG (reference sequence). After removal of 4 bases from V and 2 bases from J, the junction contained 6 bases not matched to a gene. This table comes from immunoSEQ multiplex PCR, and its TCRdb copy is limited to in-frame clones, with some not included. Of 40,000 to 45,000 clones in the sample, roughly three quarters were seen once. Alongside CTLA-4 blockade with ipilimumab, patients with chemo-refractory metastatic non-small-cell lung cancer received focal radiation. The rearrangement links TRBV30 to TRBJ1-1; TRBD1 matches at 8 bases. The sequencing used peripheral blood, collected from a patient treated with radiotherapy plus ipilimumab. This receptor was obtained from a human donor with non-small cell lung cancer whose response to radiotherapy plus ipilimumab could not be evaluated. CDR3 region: CAWTLGQGNTEAFF. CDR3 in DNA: TGTGCCTGGACTCTCGGACAGGGTAACACTGAAGCTTTCTTT.